One T cell receptor (beta chain) is described in this entry. As handled by the study authors: Amplification of reference gene primers was used by the study to estimate nucleated cell counts. The method was immunoSEQ multiplex PCR; TCRdb's version includes in-frame clones alone and lacks a portion of them. V, J and clone size are taken as reported in that table, and D and trimming were inferred from the DNA itself. The sample holds 270,000 or so clones, approximately 89% seen once. This specimen comes from a study of blood T cell repertoires in COVID-19. Allocation to cohorts depended on clinical history reported by the participants. The TCR originated in a man aged 40-55 years who had been exposed to COVID-19. Material: PBMCs or T cells enriched from blood (not recorded which).

CDR3 sequence: CASSPRRGSTDTQYF. The CDR3 nucleotides are TGTGCCAGCAGCCCCCGTCGGGGAAGCACAGATACGCAGTATTTT. The chain recombines TRBV7-9 with TRBJ2-3; D possibly corresponds to TRBD2 (5 bases). This CDR3 is 15 amino acids long. The V end was cut by 5 bases, the J end by 0 bases, with 12 bases between. Germline CDR1 and CDR2: SEHNR and FQNEAQ (reference sequence).